This passage covers 26 T cell receptor beta chains from one sample sequenced in a study of early T cells in non-severe SARS-CoV-2 infection (dated by TCRdb to the early 2020s). Receptor amplification or capture employed 5' RACE. The data were produced on a NextSeq 500. In TCRdb, the public reads were trimmed at Q25 with fastp and aligned with MiXCR, with productive beta chains retained. Rows are combined by CDR3 protein, so each entry shows the most common genes and DNA. Recorded for this sample are 120,000 or so distinct CDR3 sequences; roughly 12% of them occurred a single time. Of the sample, around 4.1% is held by the ten largest clones. The input for sequencing was whole blood, taken at baseline. These receptors originate from an adult who was a healthcare worker with PCR-confirmed SARS-CoV-2 infection or an uninfected control (not recorded which).

The chain is built from TRBV5-6 and TRBJ2-2; 11 bases are a match to TRBD2. V dropped 4 bases and J dropped 7; count of bases not matched to a gene: 6. Per the germline V gene, CDR1 is SGHDT and CDR2 is YYEEEE. The CDR3 is 15 residues long. The CDR3 here is CASSRVGLADGELFF. CDR3 nucleotide sequence: TGTGCCAGCAGCCGGGTGGGACTAGCGGACGGGGAGCTGTTTTTT.

This clonotype was seen a handful of times. V is TRBV11-2 and J is TRBJ2-7; the match to TRBD1 covers 7 bases. The length of the CDR3 is 17 residues. The germline V gene has CDR1 SGHAT and CDR2 FQNNGV. The J segment lost 5 bases and the V segment lost 3 bases, leaving 16 bases of the junction unmatched. The CDR3 is CASSFPGGQGLPHEQYF. The CDR3 region has the DNA TGTGCCAGCAGCTTCCCAGGGGGTCAGGGGTTACCCCACGAGCAGTACTTC.

This clonotype was found a few times. V gene TRBV21-1 combines with J gene TRBJ2-7; the D call in the table, TRBD1, was not verified against the DNA. TRBV21-1 is deemed a pseudogene. This CDR3 region has 15 residues. The CDR3 DNA sequence: TGTGCCAGCAGCAAACTAAGGCAGGGGGCCTACGAGCAGTACTTC. Encoded protein: CASSKLRQGAYEQYF.

V and J are TRBV2 and TRBJ2-7; no reliable D call. Germline V gene data show CDR1 as SNHLY and CDR2 as FYNNEI. Trimming left V 6 bases short and J 6 bases short, with 21 bases between. The CDR3 spans 15 residues. The CDR3 protein is CASRDRLRTVAEQYF. In DNA, the CDR3 is TGTGCCAGCAGGGATAGACTGAGGACGGTAGCCGAGCAGTACTTC.

The chain is built from TRBV7-6 and TRBJ2-2; tentatively, D is TRBD1 (6 bases). CDR3 length equals 17 residues. The V end lost 1 base, the J end lost 5 bases, and 17 bases lay between the germline ends. Germline CDR1 is SGHVS and CDR2 is FNYEAQ. The CDR3 coding sequence is TGTGCCAGCAGCTTAGAGGCCTTGGGGGCTAGAACCGGGGAGCTGTTTTTT. Translated, it gives CASSLEALGARTGELFF.

This chain uses TRBV3-1 with TRBJ1-3; 8 bases fit TRBD1. CDR3 size: 17 residues. Germline values: CDR1 LGHDT, CDR2 YNNKEL (reference sequence). Losses at the gene ends were 4 bases for V and 0 bases for J; bases not matched to a gene: 8. In DNA, the CDR3 is TGTGCCAGCAGCCCCCGGGACAGGCCGCTCTCTGGAAACACCATATATTTT. Translated: CASSPRDRPLSGNTIYF.

J is TRBJ2-6 and V is TRBV5-1; D may be TRBD2 (6 bases). CDR3 length: 18 residues. Trimming cost V 7 bases and J 1 base, with 21 bases left between them. Germline CDR1 is SGHRS and CDR2 is YFSETQ. For the CDR3, the DNA is TGCGCCAGCCGGGCCGGGAGACGGATCCAGTCTGGGGCCAACGTCCTGACTTTC. This encodes CASRAGRRIQSGANVLTF.

This clonotype has just a few counts. The chain links TRBV29-1 to TRBJ1-1, with no clear D. The CDR3 extends over 14 amino acids. Trimming stripped 3 bases from V and 0 bases from J, with 11 bases between. CDR1 is SQVTM, CDR2 ANQGSEA, per germline. The CDR3 coding sequence is TGCAGCGTTGAGTATGGACGGATGAACACTGAAGCTTTCTTT. Protein product: CSVEYGRMNTEAFF.

There are a few counts of this clonotype. The rearrangement uses TRBV12-3 or TRBV12-4 and TRBJ1-1, with D tentatively TRBD1 (6 bases). Trimming took off 6 bases at V and 4 bases at J, with 12 bases between the two ends. CDR3 length: 13 amino acids. CDR3 in amino acids: CASSRRGATEAFF. For the CDR3, the DNA is TGTGCCAGCAGCCGTAGGGGGGCCACTGAAGCTTTCTTT.

The sample holds a few counts of this clonotype. The V call is TRBV5-1, the J call TRBJ2-2; D is perhaps TRBD2 (5 bases). The germline V gene encodes CDR1 SGHRS and CDR2 YFSETQ. V lost 6 bases and J 0 bases, leaving 15 bases between the germline ends. This CDR3 region has 16 residues. Written as DNA, the CDR3 is TGCGCCAGCACTCCTCGCTCGCGGGCGAACACCGGGGAGCTGTTTTTT. This sequence encodes CASTPRSRANTGELFF. Combining the CDR3 with reference TRBV5-1 and TRBJ2-2 gives the whole variable domain KAGVTQTPRYLIKTRGQQVTLSCSPISGHRSVSWYQQTPGQGLQFLFEYFSETQRNKGNFPGRFSGRQFSNSRSEMNVSTLELGDSALYLCASTPRSRANTGELFFGEGSRLTVL.

This clonotype has just a few counts. The J gene is TRBJ2-3, the V gene TRBV5-1; D may be TRBD2 (5 bases). CDR1 and CDR2 (germline): SGHRS, YFSETQ. This CDR3 has 16 amino acids. V lost 0 bases and J 8 bases, leaving 19 bases between the germline ends. CDR3 coding DNA: TGCGCCAGCAGCTTGGGCCCGGGGATTGAAGGCGCTACGCAGTATTTT. This gives the protein CASSLGPGIEGATQYF.

The chain carries TRBV6-5 and TRBJ2-7; 8 nucleotides line up with TRBD1. Germline CDR1 is MNHEY and CDR2 is SVGAGI. Trimming removed 6 bases from V and 4 bases from J; junction bases left unmatched: 8. The CDR3 loop spans 14 amino acids. The CDR3 coding sequence is TGTGCCAGCAGATCGACAGGGGACGCTTACGAGCAGTACTTC. Protein sequence: CASRSTGDAYEQYF.

V is TRBV7-2 and J is TRBJ1-2; D may be TRBD1 (5 bases). Trimming took off 4 bases at V and 6 bases at J, with 12 bases between the two ends. The germline V gene has CDR1 SGHTA and CDR2 FQGNSA. This CDR3 region has 13 residues. For the CDR3, the DNA is TGTGCCAGCAGCTCTAGGGAAGGGGATGGCTACACCTTC. This encodes CASSSREGDGYTF. The whole variable domain, filled in from reference TRBV7-2 and TRBJ1-2, reads GAGVSQSPSNKVTEKGKDVELRCDPISGHTALYWYRQSLGQGLEFLIYFQGNSAPDKSGLPSDRFSAERTGGSVSTLTIQRTQQEDSAVYLCASSSREGDGYTFGSGTRLTVV.

The V and J genes are TRBV9 and TRBJ2-2; 7 nucleotides agree with TRBD1. The CDR3 loop spans 16 amino acids. Germline V CDR1 and CDR2: SGDLS, YYNGEE. V trimming: 1 base; J trimming: 7 bases; junction bases outside the gene matches: 10. CDR3 nucleotide sequence: TGTGCCAGCAGCGTAACAGGGGATGGCTTCAGCGGGGAGCTGTTTTTT. Encoded protein: CASSVTGDGFSGELFF.

The J gene is TRBJ1-1, the V gene TRBV11-2; D not resolved. V gave up 1 base and J gave up 6 bases, with 9 bases separating them. The CDR3 totals 13 residues. The germline V gene encodes CDR1 SGHAT and CDR2 FQNNGV. The CDR3 DNA is TGTGCCAGCAGCTTAGCAACACCTTCTGAAGCTTTCTTT. Translating it yields CASSLATPSEAFF.

This clonotype was detected a few times. CDR3 sequence: CASSLTPGQGAYNEQFF. CDR3 DNA: TGTGCCAGCAGTTTAACCCCGGGGCAGGGGGCCTACAATGAGCAGTTCTTC. The rearrangement links TRBV12-3 or TRBV12-4 to TRBJ2-1; 7 nucleotides match TRBD1. The CDR3 spans 17 residues. V shed 2 bases and J 2 bases; nucleotides not matched to a gene: 9.

The chain carries TRBV6-1 and TRBJ2-7, with D maybe TRBD1 (6 bases). This CDR3 contains 12 residues. Germline loops: CDR1 MNHNS, CDR2 SASEGT. With 2 bases removed from V and 5 bases from J, the gap between germline ends came to 7 bases. CDR3: CASSEQGHEQYF. As DNA, the CDR3 is TGTGCCAGCAGTGAACAGGGGCACGAGCAGTACTTC.

The gene calls are TRBV5-1 and TRBJ2-2; D unclear. Germline values: CDR1 SGHRS, CDR2 YFSETQ. The CDR3 spans 15 residues. V was shortened by 0 bases and J by 1 base, with 7 bases between the two germline ends. The CDR3 DNA reads as TGCGCCAGCAGCTTGGCGACTCTGAACACCGGGGAGCTGTTTTTT. This encodes CASSLATLNTGELFF.

This clonotype was picked up many times. The chain employs TRBV6-5 and TRBJ2-7, with 11 bases that match TRBD2. Germline CDR1 is MNHEY and CDR2 is SVGAGI. This CDR3 comprises 17 residues. V was clipped by 0 bases and J by 0 bases; unmatched bases: 4. CDR3 region: CASSYSAGLAASYEQYF. The CDR3 coding sequence is TGTGCCAGCAGTTACTCGGCGGGACTAGCGGCCTCCTACGAGCAGTACTTC.

This clonotype has a count of ten or more. This chain uses TRBV5-4 with TRBJ2-5; D is unresolved. CDR3 length: 14 residues. Trimming stripped 3 bases from V and 1 base from J, with 10 bases between. Germline V gene sequence: CDR1 SGHNT, CDR2 YYREEE (reference sequence). The CDR3 sequence is CASSSPETQETQYF. CDR3 DNA: TGTGCCAGCAGCTCCCCGGAAACCCAAGAGACCCAGTACTTC.

In its sample, this clonotype was seen many times. V and J are TRBV10-1 and TRBJ2-3; D may be TRBD1 (6 bases). Germline values: CDR1 WNHNN, CDR2 SYGVQD (reference sequence). With 2 bases removed from V and 4 bases from J, the gap between germline ends came to 7 bases. This CDR3 spans 13 amino acids. This CDR3 is CASSEAGADTQYF. CDR3 coding DNA: TGCGCCAGCAGTGAGGCAGGGGCAGATACGCAGTATTTT.

The table lists this clonotype with many counts. The chain uses TRBV3-1 and TRBJ1-1; D might be TRBD1 (6 bases). Germline-derived CDR1 and CDR2 are LGHDT and YNNKEL (reference sequence). This CDR3 is 16 amino acids long. V was trimmed by 4 bases and J by 1 base, leaving 16 bases between them. The CDR3 nucleotides read TGTGCCAGCAGCCGAGGGGGGCAGCTCGCGAACACTGAAGCTTTCTTT. Translated: CASSRGGQLANTEAFF.

This clonotype was counted only a few times. The rearrangement links TRBV29-1 to TRBJ1-1; D gene ambiguous. Deletions cut 7 bases from V and 1 base from J, with 10 bases between. Looked up from germline, CDR1 is SQVTM and CDR2 is ANQGSEA. The CDR3 totals 12 residues. CDR3 region: CSGARSNTEAFF. In nucleotides, the CDR3 is TGCAGCGGCGCGAGATCGAACACTGAAGCTTTCTTT.

This chain links TRBV29-1 with TRBJ1-4; D unclear. This CDR3 contains 15 residues. Trimming stripped 3 bases from V and 5 bases from J, with 16 bases between. The germline V gene has CDR1 SQVTM and CDR2 ANQGSEA. The DNA for the CDR3 is TGCAGCGTTGAGACCGCGTGGCCTGCGAATGAAAAACTGTTTTTT. Its protein product is CSVETAWPANEKLFF.

This clonotype was observed a handful of times. The gene calls are TRBV6-6 and TRBJ2-5, with D perhaps matching TRBD1 (5 bases). The germline V gene has CDR1 MNHNY and CDR2 SVGAGI (reference sequence). V was trimmed by 5 bases and J by 6 bases, leaving 13 bases between them. The CDR3 is 13 amino acids. The CDR3 loop reads CASSAPGKQTQYF. In DNA form, the CDR3 reads TGTGCCAGCAGTGCCCCAGGGAAACAGACCCAGTACTTC.

This chain joins TRBV5-8 and TRBJ2-4; the D is unclear. Germline assignment: CDR1 SGHTS and CDR2 YDEGEE. CDR3 length: 16 amino acids. Trimming took off 4 bases at V and 0 bases at J, with 14 bases between the two ends. Here the CDR3 DNA reads TGTGCCAGCAGCCTACCTCCGGAGCTAGCCAAAAACATTCAGTACTTC. Residues: CASSLPPELAKNIQYF.